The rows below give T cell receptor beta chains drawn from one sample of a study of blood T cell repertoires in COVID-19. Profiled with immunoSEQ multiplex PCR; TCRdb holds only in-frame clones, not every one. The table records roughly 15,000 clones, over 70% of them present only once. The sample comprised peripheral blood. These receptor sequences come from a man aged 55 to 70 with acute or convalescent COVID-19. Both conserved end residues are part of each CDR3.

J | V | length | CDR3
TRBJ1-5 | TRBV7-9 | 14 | CASSSRDNNQPQHF
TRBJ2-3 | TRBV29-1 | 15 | CSVAAGSASTDTQYF
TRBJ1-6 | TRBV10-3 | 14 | CATLSGGINSPLHF
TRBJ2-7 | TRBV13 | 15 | CASSSGQLSSYEQYF
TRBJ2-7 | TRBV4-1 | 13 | CASSQGTGGIIYF
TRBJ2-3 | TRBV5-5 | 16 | CASSLSLAGVTDTQYF
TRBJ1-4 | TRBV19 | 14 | CASTRGESNEKLFF
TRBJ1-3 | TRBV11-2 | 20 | CASSLDPITRTGASGNTIYF
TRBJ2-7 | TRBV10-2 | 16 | CASSEVGQGAPYEQYF
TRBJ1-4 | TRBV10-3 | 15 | CAISESFQGGEKLFF
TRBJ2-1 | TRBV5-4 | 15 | CASSLGLAGYNEQFF
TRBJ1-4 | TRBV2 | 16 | CASSVGGARTNEKLFF
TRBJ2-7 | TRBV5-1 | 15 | CASSLGQGFNYEQYF
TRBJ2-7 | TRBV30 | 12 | CAWNGGSYEQYF
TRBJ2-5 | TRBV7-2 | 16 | CASSLPAGGGGETQYF
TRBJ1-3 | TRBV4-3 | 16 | CASSQDRGDRGDTIYF
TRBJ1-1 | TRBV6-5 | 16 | CASSSEGVSMNTEAFF
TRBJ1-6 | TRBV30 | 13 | CASGVGKNSPLHF
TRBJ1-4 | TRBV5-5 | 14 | CASSSGIANEKLFF
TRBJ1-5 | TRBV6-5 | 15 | CASQNGAGGNQPQHF
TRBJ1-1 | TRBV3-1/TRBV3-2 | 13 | CASSHRGPGLAFF
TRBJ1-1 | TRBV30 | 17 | CAWSANFGGTGFTEAFF
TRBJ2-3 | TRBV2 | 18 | CASSEVRGGGASTDTQYF
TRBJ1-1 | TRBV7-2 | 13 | CASSLNSFSEAFF
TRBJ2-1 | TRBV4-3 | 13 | CASSKAQFNEQFF
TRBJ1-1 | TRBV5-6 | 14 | CASSFQGVSTEAFF
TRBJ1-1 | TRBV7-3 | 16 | CASSLIKPLAGTEAFF
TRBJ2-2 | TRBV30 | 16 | CAWSVLGGRGTGELFF
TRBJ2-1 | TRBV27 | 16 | CASSLLVFGRVNEQFF
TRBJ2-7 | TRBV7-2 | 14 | CASSLARDRVEQYF
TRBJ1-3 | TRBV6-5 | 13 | CASSYFTGDTIYF
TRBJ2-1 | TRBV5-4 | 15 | CASSLGGGSYNEQFF
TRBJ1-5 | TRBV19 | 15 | CASSMLTGNYQPQHF
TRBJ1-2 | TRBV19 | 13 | CASSPGGDYGYTF
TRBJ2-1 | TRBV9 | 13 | CASSLSEGGQQFF
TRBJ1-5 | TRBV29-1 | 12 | CSPRQGGQPQHF
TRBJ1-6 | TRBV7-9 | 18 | CASTSTGGRSSYNSPLHF
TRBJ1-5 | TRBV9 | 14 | CASSVDGANQPQHF
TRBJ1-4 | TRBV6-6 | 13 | CASSNPDRGVLFF
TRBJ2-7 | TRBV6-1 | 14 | CASSELRLGYEQYF
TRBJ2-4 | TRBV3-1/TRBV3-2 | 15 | CASSQSGGGENIQYF
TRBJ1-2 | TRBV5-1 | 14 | CASSPLDRVNGYTF
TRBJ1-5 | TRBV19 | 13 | CASAGGVNQPQHF
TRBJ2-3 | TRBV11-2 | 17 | CASSLGLGTPLTDTQYF
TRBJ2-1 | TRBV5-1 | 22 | CASSFPGQGATSGRAGEPEQFF
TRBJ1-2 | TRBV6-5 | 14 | CASSRTGTHYGYTF
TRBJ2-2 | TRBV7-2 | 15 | CASSPPPRDTGELFF
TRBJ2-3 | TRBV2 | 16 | CASSEDGGGVTDTQYF
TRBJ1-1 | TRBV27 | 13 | CASSLREDTEAFF
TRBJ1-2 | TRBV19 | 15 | CASRAGTGPNYGYTF
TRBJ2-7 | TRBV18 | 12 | CASSPRHYEQYF
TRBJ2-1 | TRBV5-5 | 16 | CASSQVAGSSYNEQFF
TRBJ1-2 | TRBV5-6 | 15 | CASIQWDRVNYGYTF
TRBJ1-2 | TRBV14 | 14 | CASSQVPGAGGYTF
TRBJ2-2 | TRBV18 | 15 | CASSPSEQYTGELFF
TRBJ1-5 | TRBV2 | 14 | CASRVGGGNQPQHF
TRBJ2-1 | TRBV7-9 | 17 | CASSLIGGDPSYNEQFF
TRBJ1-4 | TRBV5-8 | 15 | CASSLVRGANEKLFF
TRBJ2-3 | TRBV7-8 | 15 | CASSLGGLRADTQYF